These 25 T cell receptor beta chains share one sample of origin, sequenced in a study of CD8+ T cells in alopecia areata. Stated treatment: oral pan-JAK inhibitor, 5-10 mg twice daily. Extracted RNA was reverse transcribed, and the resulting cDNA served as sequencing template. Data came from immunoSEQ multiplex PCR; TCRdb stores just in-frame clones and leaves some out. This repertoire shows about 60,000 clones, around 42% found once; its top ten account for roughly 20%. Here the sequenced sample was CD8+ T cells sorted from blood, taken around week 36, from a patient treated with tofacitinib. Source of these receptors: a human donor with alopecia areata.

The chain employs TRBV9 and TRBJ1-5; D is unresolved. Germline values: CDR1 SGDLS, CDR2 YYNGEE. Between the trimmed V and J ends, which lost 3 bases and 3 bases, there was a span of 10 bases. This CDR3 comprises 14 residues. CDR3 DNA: TGTGCCAGCAGCGCCGGGAGCTACAATCAGCCCCAGCATTTT. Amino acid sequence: CASSAGSYNQPQHF.

For the CDR3, the DNA is TGTGCCTGGACTGTGGGGGCAAGGACCGGGGAGCTGTTTTTT. It translates to CAWTVGARTGELFF. The chain carries TRBV30 and TRBJ2-2, with D maybe TRBD1 (6 bases). In germline, CDR1 is GTSNPN, CDR2 SVGIG (reference sequence). V lost 4 bases and J lost 5, with 14 bases in between. The CDR3 is made up of 14 amino acids.

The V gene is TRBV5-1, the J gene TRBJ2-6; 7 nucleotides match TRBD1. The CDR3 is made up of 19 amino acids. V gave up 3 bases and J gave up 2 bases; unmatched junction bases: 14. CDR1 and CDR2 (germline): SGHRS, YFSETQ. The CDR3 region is CASSSSRTGRSAGANVLTF. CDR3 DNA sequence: TGCGCCAGCAGCTCATCAAGGACAGGAAGGTCAGCTGGGGCCAACGTCCTGACTTTC.

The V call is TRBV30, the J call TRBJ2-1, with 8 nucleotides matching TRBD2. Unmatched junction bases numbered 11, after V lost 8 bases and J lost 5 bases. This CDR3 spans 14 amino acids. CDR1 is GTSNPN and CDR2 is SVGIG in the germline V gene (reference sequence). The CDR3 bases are TGTGCCCTCGGAGCGGGGGCGCGCGACAATGAGCAGTTCTTC. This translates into CALGAGARDNEQFF.

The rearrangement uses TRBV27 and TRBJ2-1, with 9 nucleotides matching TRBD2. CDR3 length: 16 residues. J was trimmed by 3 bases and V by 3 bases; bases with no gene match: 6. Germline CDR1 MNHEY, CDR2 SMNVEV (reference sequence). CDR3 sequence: CASSFWASGVYNEQFF. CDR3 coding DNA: TGTGCCAGCAGTTTTTGGGCTAGCGGGGTCTACAATGAGCAGTTCTTC.

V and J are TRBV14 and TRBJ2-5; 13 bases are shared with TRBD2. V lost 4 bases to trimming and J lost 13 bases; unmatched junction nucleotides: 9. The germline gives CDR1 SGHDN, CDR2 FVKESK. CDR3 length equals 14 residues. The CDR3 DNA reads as TGTGCCAGCAGCCCGGGACTAGCGGGAACTCCCCGGTACTTC. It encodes CASSPGLAGTPRYF.

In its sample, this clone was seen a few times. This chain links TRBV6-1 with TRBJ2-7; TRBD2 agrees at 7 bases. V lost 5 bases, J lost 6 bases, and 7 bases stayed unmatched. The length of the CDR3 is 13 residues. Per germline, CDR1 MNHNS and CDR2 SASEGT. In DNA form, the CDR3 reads TGTGCCAGCAGTTGGACTAGGTCTGGCGAGCAGTACTTC. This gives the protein CASSWTRSGEQYF.

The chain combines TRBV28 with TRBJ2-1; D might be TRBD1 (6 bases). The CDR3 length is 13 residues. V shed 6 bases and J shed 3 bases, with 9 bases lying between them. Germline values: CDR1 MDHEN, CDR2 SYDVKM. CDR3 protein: CASRTGYYNEQFF. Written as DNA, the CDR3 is TGTGCCAGCAGGACAGGTTACTACAATGAGCAGTTCTTC.

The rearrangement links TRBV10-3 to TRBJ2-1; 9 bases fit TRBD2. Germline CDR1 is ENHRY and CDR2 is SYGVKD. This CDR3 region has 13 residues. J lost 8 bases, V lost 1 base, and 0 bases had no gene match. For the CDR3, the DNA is TGTGCCATCAGTGAGTTAGCGGGAGATGAGCAGTTCTTC. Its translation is CAISELAGDEQFF.

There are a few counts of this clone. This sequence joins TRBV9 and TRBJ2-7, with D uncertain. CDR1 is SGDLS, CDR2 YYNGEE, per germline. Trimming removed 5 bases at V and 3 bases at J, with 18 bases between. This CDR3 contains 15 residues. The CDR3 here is CASSQSAATDYEQYF. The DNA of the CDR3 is TGTGCCAGCAGTCAATCGGCAGCAACGGACTACGAGCAGTACTTC.

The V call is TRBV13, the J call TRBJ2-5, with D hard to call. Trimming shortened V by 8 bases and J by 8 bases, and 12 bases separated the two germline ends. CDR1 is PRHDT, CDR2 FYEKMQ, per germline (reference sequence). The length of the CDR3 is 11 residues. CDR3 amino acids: CASRTGRTQYF. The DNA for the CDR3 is TGTGCCAGCCGGACGGGCCGCACCCAGTACTTC.

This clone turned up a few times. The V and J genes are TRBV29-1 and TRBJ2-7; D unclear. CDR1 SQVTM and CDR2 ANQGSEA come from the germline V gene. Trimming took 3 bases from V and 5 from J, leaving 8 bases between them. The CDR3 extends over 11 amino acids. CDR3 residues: CSVDFRDEQYF. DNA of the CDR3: TGCAGCGTTGATTTTAGGGACGAGCAGTACTTC.

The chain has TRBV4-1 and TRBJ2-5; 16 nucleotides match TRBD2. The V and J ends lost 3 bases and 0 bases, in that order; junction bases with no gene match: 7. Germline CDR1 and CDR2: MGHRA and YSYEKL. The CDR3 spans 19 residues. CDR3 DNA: TGCGCCAGCAGCCACCCGGGACTAGCGGGAGGGCCTAACCAAGAGACCCAGTACTTC. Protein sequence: CASSHPGLAGGPNQETQYF.

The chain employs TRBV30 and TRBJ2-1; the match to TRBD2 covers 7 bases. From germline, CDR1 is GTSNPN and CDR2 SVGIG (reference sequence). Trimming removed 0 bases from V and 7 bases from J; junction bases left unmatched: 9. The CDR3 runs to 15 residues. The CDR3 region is CAWSVLAGVGNEQFF. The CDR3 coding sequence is TGTGCCTGGAGTGTACTCGCGGGAGTCGGAAATGAGCAGTTCTTC.

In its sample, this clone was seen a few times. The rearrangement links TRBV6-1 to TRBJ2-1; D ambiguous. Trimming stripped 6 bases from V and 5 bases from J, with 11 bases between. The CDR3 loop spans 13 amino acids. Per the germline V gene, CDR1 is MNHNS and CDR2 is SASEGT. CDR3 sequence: CASRPPLDNEQFF. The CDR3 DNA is TGTGCCAGCAGACCCCCACTCGACAATGAGCAGTTCTTC.

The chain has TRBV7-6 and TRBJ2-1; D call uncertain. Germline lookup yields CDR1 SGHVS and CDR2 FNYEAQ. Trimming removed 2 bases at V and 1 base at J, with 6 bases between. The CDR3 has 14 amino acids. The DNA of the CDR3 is TGTGCCAGCAGCTTAACGGCATCCTACAATGAGCAGTTCTTC. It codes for CASSLTASYNEQFF.

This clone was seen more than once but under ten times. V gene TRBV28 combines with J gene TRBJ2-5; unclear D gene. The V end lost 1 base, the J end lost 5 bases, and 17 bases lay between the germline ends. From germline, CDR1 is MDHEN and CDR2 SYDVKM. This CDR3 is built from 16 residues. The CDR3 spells CASSLSPVRVGETQYF. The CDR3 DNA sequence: TGTGCCAGCAGTTTATCCCCCGTTCGGGTGGGGGAGACCCAGTACTTC.

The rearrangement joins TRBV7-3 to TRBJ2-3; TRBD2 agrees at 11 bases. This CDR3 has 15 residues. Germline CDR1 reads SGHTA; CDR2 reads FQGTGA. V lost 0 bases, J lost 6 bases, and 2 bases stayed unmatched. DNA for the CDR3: TGTGCCAGCAGCTTAACTAGCGGGAGGGCCGATACGCAGTATTTT. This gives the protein CASSLTSGRADTQYF.

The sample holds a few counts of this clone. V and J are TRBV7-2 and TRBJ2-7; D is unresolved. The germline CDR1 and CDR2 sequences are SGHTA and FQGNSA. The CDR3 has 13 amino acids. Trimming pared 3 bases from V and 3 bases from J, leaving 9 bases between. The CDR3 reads CASSFGRYYEQYF. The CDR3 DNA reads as TGTGCCAGCAGCTTTGGACGGTACTACGAGCAGTACTTC.

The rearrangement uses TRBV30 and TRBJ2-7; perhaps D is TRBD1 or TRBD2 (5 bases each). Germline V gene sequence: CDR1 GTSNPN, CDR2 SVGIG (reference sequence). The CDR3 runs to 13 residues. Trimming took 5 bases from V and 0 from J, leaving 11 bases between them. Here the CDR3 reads CAWWDGHSYEQYF. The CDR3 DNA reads TGTGCCTGGTGGGACGGGCACTCCTACGAGCAGTACTTC.

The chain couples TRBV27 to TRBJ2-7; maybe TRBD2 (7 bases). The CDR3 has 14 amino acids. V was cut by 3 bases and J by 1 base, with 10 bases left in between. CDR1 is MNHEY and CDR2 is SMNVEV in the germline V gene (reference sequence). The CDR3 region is CASSFGGASYEQYF. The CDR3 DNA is TGTGCCAGCAGTTTTGGGGGGGCTTCCTACGAGCAGTACTTC.

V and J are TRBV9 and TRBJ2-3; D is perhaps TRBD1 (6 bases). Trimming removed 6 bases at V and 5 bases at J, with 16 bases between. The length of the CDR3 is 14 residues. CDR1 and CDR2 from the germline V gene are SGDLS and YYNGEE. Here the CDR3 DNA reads TGTGCCAGCAACGACGGACAGCCGGGAGATACGCAGTATTTT. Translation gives CASNDGQPGDTQYF.

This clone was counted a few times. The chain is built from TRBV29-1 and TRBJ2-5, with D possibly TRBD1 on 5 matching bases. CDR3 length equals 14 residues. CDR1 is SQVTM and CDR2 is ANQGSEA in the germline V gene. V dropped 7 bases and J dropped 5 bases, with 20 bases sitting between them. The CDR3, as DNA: TGCAGCGAGTGGGGCAGAGCTGAGACTGAGACCCAGTACTTC. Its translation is CSEWGRAETETQYF.

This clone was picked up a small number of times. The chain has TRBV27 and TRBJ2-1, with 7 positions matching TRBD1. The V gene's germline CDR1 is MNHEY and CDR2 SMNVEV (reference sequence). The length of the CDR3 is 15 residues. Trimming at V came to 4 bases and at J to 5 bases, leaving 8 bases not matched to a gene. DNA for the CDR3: TGTGCCAGCAGTTCGGTATGGGACAGTAACAATGAGCAGTTCTTC. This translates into CASSSVWDSNNEQFF.

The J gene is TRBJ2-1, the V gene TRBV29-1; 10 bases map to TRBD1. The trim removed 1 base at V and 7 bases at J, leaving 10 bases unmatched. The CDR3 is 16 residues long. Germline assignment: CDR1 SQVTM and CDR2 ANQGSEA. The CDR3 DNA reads TGCAGCGTTGAAGGGATCCGGGACAGGGGCGTTAATGAGCAGTTCTTC. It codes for CSVEGIRDRGVNEQFF.